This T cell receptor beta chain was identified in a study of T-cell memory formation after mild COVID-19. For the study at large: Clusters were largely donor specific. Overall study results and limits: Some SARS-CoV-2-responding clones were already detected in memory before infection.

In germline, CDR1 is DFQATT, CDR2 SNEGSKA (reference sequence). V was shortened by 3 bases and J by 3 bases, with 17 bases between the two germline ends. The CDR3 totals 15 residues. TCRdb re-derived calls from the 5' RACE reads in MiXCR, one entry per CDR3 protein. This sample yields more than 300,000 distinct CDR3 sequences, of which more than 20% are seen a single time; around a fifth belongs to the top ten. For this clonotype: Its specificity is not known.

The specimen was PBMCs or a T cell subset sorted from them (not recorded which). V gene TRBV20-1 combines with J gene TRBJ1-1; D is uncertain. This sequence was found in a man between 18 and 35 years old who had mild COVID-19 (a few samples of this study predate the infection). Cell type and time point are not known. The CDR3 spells CSARAETSSHTEAFF. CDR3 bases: TGCAGTGCTAGGGCTGAGACCTCATCTCACACTGAAGCTTTCTTT.